This entry lists 5 T cell receptor beta chains sequenced from one sample in a study of blood T cell repertoires in COVID-19. The data were produced by immunoSEQ multiplex PCR, yet TCRdb's version contains in-frame clones alone and is incomplete. The sample yields approximately 180,000 clones, 65% to 80% seen once. The specimen sequenced was PBMCs or T cells enriched from blood (not recorded which). The receptors stem from a woman in her fifties or sixties with acute COVID-19.

V is TRBV7-6 and J is TRBJ2-1, with TRBD2 matching 8 bases. The CDR3 has 19 residues. V lost 1 base to trimming and J lost 3 bases; unmatched junction nucleotides: 14. CDR1 is SGHVS and CDR2 is FNYEAQ in the germline V gene. The CDR3 sequence: CASSLGRFRGGSFYNEQFF. Here the CDR3 DNA reads TGTGCCAGCAGCTTAGGGAGGTTCCGGGGGGGTTCTTTCTACAATGAGCAGTTCTTC. Supplemented by reference TRBV7-6 and TRBJ2-1, the full variable domain reads GAGVSQSPRYKVTKRGQDVALRCDPISGHVSLYWYRQALGQGPEFLTYFNYEAQQDKSGLPNDRFSAERPEGSISTLTIQRTEQRDSAMYRCASSLGRFRGGSFYNEQFFGPGTRLTVL.

In this sample, this clone turned up a few times. J is TRBJ1-5 and V is TRBV19, with 10 bases matching TRBD1. The CDR3 has 17 residues. Germline values: CDR1 LNHDA, CDR2 SQIVND (reference sequence). Trimming at V came to 1 base and at J to 6 bases, leaving 9 bases not matched to a gene. DNA of the CDR3: TGTGCCAGTAGTATAGCGGGCCCGGGACAGGGGCTTCAGCCCCAGCATTTT. Its translation is CASSIAGPGQGLQPQHF. The full variable domain, in which reference TRBV19 and TRBJ1-5 provide the parts outside the CDR3, is DGGITQSPKYLFRKEGQNVTLSCEQNLNHDAMYWYRQDPGQGLRLIYYSQIVNDFQKGDIAEGYSVSREKKESFPLTVTSAQKNPTAFYLCASSIAGPGQGLQPQHFGDGTRLSIL.

This clone has a single count. The genes are TRBV7-8 and TRBJ2-5; 7 positions match TRBD1. Germline V gene sequence: CDR1 SGHVS, CDR2 FQNEAQ. Germline trimming cut 5 bases from V and 1 base from J; bases unmatched to any gene: 10. The CDR3 extends over 16 amino acids. Here the CDR3 DNA reads TGTGCCAGCAGCCCGAAGAGGGGGCACCTCCAAGAGACCCAGTACTTC. It yields the protein CASSPKRGHLQETQYF.

The chain has TRBV21-1 and TRBJ2-3; whether TRBD1, the table's D call, matches the DNA was not checked. TRBV21-1 is recorded as a pseudogene. The length of the CDR3 is 17 residues. CDR3 nucleotide sequence: TGTGCCAGCAGCAAACTTTTGGACGGGACAAGCACAGATACGCAGTATTTT. Its protein is CASSKLLDGTSTDTQYF.

The chain combines TRBV6-5 with TRBJ1-1, with D possibly matching TRBD1 (6 bases). Trimming took off 2 bases at V and 10 bases at J, with 14 bases between the two ends. The CDR3 loop spans 13 amino acids. Germline CDR1 is MNHEY and CDR2 is SVGAGI. The CDR3 DNA follows: TGTGCCAGCAGTTACGCGACAGGTCTTCGAGCTTTCTTT. As protein: CASSYATGLRAFF.